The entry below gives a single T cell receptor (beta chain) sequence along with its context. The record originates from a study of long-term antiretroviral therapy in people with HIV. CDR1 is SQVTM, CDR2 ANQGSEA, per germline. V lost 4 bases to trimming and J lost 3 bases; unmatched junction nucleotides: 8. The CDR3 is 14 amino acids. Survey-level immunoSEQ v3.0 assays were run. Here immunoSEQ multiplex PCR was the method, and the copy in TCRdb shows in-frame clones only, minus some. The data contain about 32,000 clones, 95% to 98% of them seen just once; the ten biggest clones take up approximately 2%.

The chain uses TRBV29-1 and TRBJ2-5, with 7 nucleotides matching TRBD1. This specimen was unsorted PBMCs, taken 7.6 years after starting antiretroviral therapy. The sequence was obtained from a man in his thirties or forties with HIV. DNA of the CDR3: TGCAGCGTTGCCAGACAGGGTGGGAAAGAGACCCAGTACTTC. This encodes CSVARQGGKETQYF.